This is a list of T cell receptor beta chains from one sample in a study of T cells in Graves' hyperthyroidism and ophthalmopathy. TCRdb reprocessed the multiplex PCR reads via MiXCR and lists one record per CDR3 protein. Of 370,000 or so distinct CDR3 sequences listed, roughly 14% are singletons. What was sequenced was blood. These receptors were obtained from a man aged 30 to 45 with Graves' hyperthyroidism that later progressed to Graves' ophthalmopathy. The CDR3 runs from the conserved cysteine through the conserved F or W. D genes are given only for firm matches. The listing skips clone size in some rows; elsewhere it reads once, few, many or a size class.

clone_size | j_call | v_call | d_call | cdr3_nt | cdr3_aa
few | TRBJ2-1 | TRBV30 | TRBD1 | TGTGCCTGGAGTGGAGTATACGGACAGGTCAACAATGAGCAGTTCTTC | CAWSGVYGQVNNEQFF
few | TRBJ2-2 | TRBV19 | NA | TGTGCCAGTAGTATTAAGTGCCCCACGAGGACCGGGGAGCTGTTTTTT | CASSIKCPTRTGELFF
NA | TRBJ1-6 | TRBV4-1 | NA | TGCGCCAGCAGCCAAGAACCTCGGAGCTCCTATAATTCACCCCTCCACTTT | CASSQEPRSSYNSPLHF
NA | TRBJ2-3 | TRBV4-1 | NA | TGCGCCAGCAGCACAAGGGCCCTGGCAGTCTTCACAGATACGCAGTATTTT | CASSTRALAVFTDTQYF
NA | TRBJ2-7 | TRBV7-9 | NA | TGTGCCAGCAGCTTATGGGACGGGCAGTACTTC | CASSLWDGQYF
NA | TRBJ1-4 | TRBV28 | NA | TGTGGCATCAGCGATATGGCTGGGGCGAGCCATGAAAAACTGTTTTTT | CGISDMAGASHEKLFF
many | TRBJ2-3 | TRBV7-3 | TRBD1 | TGTGCCAGCAGCCTACGGACAGGGAAAGATACGCAGTATTTT | CASSLRTGKDTQYF
NA | TRBJ2-7 | TRBV7-8 | TRBD2 | TGTGCCAGCAGCTTAGGACGAGGTTTGCGGGACTACTCCTACGAGCAGTACTTC | CASSLGRGLRDYSYEQYF
few | TRBJ1-5 | TRBV28 | TRBD1 | TGTGCCAGCAGTGTGGGACAGGGGAATGACCAGCCCCAGCATTTT | CASSVGQGNDQPQHF
many | TRBJ1-1 | TRBV2 | NA | TGTGCCAGCAGCCAACAGGGTTCCCTGAACACTGAAGCTTTCTTT | CASSQQGSLNTEAFF
many | TRBJ1-1 | TRBV5-1 | NA | TGCGCCAGCAGCCCCACCTCTCATGGCGCTGAAGCTTTCTTT | CASSPTSHGAEAFF
NA | TRBJ1-6 | TRBV27 | TRBD1 | TGTGCCAGCAGCCTTAGGGGGAGGACAGGGGGTTCACCCCTCCACTTT | CASSLRGRTGGSPLHF
NA | TRBJ1-4 | TRBV19 | NA | TGTGCCAGTAGTAAAATTGCAACTAATGAAAAACTGTTTTTT | CASSKIATNEKLFF
NA | TRBJ1-1 | TRBV7-9 | NA | TGTGCCAGCAGCGCTCCGGGACGGTCGAACACTGAAGCTTTCTTT | CASSAPGRSNTEAFF
NA | TRBJ1-2 | TRBV29-1 | NA | TGCAGCGTTGACGAACAGGGTGGCTACACCTTC | CSVDEQGGYTF
many | TRBJ2-2 | TRBV6-1 | NA | TGTGCCAGCAGTTTGTACAGGAACACCGGGGAGCTGTTTTTT | CASSLYRNTGELFF
many | TRBJ2-1 | TRBV7-8 | NA | TGTGCCAGCAGCTCTCCTGAGCGGAACCATTACAATGAGCAGTTCTTC | CASSSPERNHYNEQFF
NA | TRBJ2-5 | TRBV5-1 | TRBD2 | TGCGCCAGCAGTAGTACACCGGGACTAGGAAGGCAAGAGACCCAGTACTTC | CASSSTPGLGRQETQYF
many | TRBJ2-2 | TRBV7-8 | NA | TGTGCCAGCAGCTTAGTTTGGGTTGGCACCGGGGAGCTGTTTTTT | CASSLVWVGTGELFF
many | TRBJ2-3 | TRBV2 | NA | TGTGCCAGCAGGAAAGGGATAGGAAGCACAGATACGCAGTATTTT | CASRKGIGSTDTQYF
few | TRBJ2-7 | TRBV7-9 | TRBD2 | TGTGCCAGCAGCCCCAGGACTAGCGGGGGATACGAGCAGTACTTC | CASSPRTSGGYEQYF
few | TRBJ1-1 | TRBV19 | TRBD1 | TGTGCCAGTAGTATGTCAGGGGGCTACACTGAAGCTTTCTTT | CASSMSGGYTEAFF
NA | TRBJ1-3 | TRBV12-5 | NA | TGTGCTAGTGGTTTATTCCTGGCGGCAGATTTT | CASGLFLAADF
NA | TRBJ1-4 | TRBV4-1 | NA | TGCGCCAGCAGCCAAGATCGGCGTCTCCTGTTTTTT | CASSQDRRLLFF
many | TRBJ1-2 | TRBV20-1 | NA | TGCAGTGCAGGGAGCTATGGCTACACCTTC | CSAGSYGYTF
NA | TRBJ2-1 | TRBV28 | NA | TGTGCCAGCAGTGCTTCTTCGGGTGAGCAGTTCTTC | CASSASSGEQFF
many | TRBJ2-2 | TRBV2 | TRBD1 | TGTGCCAGCAGTGAATTGGCAAAGGGGGCCACCGGGGAGCTGTTTTTT | CASSELAKGATGELFF
many | TRBJ1-5 | TRBV5-1 | TRBD1 | TGCGCCAGCAGCTGGACAGGAGATAGCAATCAGCCCCAGCATTTT | CASSWTGDSNQPQHF
many | TRBJ2-2 | TRBV6-1 | TRBD2 | TGTGCCAGCAGTGCCCCGGGAGGGGCCGGGGAGCTGTTTTTT | CASSAPGGAGELFF
few | TRBJ1-3 | TRBV12-3/TRBV12-4 | NA | TGTGCCAGCAGCCCAGGGAAAGCTGGAAACACCATATATTTT | CASSPGKAGNTIYF
many | TRBJ2-7 | TRBV11-2 | NA | TGTGCCAGCAGCTTAGATCGGAGCTGGGACGTTACCTACGAGCAGTACTTC | CASSLDRSWDVTYEQYF
NA | TRBJ1-2 | TRBV9 | NA | TGTGCCAGCAGCGTAGCGGGCCGTGGGGGAGTAGGCTATGGCTACACCTTC | CASSVAGRGGVGYGYTF
many | TRBJ2-7 | TRBV7-8 | NA | TGTGCCAGCAGCACATGGGACAAATACGAGCAGTACTTC | CASSTWDKYEQYF
NA | TRBJ2-1 | TRBV15 | NA | TGTGCCACCAGCCGAGCCAAGGGGGGTTCAAAAGACAATGAGCAGTTCTTC | CATSRAKGGSKDNEQFF
NA | TRBJ2-3 | TRBV27 | TRBD1 | TGTGCCAGCAGTTTTTTGGGACAGGGGGGAAATCGAGATACGCAGTATTTT | CASSFLGQGGNRDTQYF
few | TRBJ2-5 | TRBV24-1 | NA | TGTGCCACCAGTGATTGGCTGTACCAAGAGACCCAGTACTTC | CATSDWLYQETQYF
few | TRBJ2-2 | TRBV6-2/TRBV6-3 | NA | TGTGCCACTGGGGGACCAACTACGAACACCGGGGAGCTGTTTTTT | CATGGPTTNTGELFF
NA | TRBJ1-2 | TRBV4-1 | NA | TGCGCCAGCAGAGTCACCGCCCAGGTATACGAGGGTACCTTC | CASRVTAQVYEGTF
many | TRBJ1-4 | TRBV7-2 | NA | TGTGCCAGCAGCTTAGAGGGGGGATACGAAAAACTGTTTTTT | CASSLEGGYEKLFF
many | TRBJ1-1 | TRBV12-5 | NA | TGTGCTAGTGTCCGTGGCGGGATTTGGACTGAAGCTTTCTTT | CASVRGGIWTEAFF